Following are 11 T cell receptor beta chains from one sample sequenced in a study of T-cell memory formation after mild COVID-19. TCRdb re-derived calls from the 5' RACE reads in MiXCR, one entry per CDR3 protein. The sample has 300,000 to 400,000 distinct CDR3 sequences, approximately 12% seen once. Sequencing was done on a sample of PBMCs or a T cell subset sorted from them (not recorded which). The receptors derive from a man younger than 35 who had mild COVID-19 (a few samples of this study predate the infection). Cell type and time point are not known.

The chain uses TRBV20-1 and TRBJ1-1; D may be TRBD1 (6 bases). This CDR3 is 14 amino acids long. Trimming removed 0 bases at V and 6 bases at J, with 14 bases between. Germline CDR1 and CDR2: DFQATT and SNEGSKA (reference sequence). This CDR3 is CSARDIRGAPEAFF. The CDR3 coding sequence is TGCAGTGCTAGAGATATAAGGGGGGCCCCTGAAGCTTTCTTT.

This chain links TRBV6-2 or TRBV6-3 with TRBJ2-7; D might be TRBD2 (6 bases). The CDR3 spans 13 residues. Deletions cut 6 bases from V and 2 bases from J, with 11 bases between. Germline V gene lookup returns CDR1 MNHEY and CDR2 SVGEGT. CDR3 in DNA: TGTGCCAGCAGGCAACGGAGGGCCTACGAGCAGTACGTC. Translation: CASRQRRAYEQYV.

This chain uses TRBV20-1 with TRBJ2-5, with 12 positions matching TRBD2. The CDR3 has 16 amino acids. Germline V lookup: CDR1 DFQATT, CDR2 SNEGSKA (reference sequence). Trimming at V came to 3 bases and at J to 5 bases, leaving 10 bases not matched to a gene. This CDR3 reads CSASDQTSGGWETQYF. DNA for the CDR3: TGCAGTGCTAGTGACCAGACTAGCGGGGGTTGGGAGACCCAGTACTTC.

This clonotype was detected a few times. The J gene is TRBJ2-5, the V gene TRBV7-9; TRBD1 agrees at 8 bases. V lost 5 bases and J lost 5; bases outside the gene matches: 13. Per germline, CDR1 SEHNR and CDR2 FQNEAQ (reference sequence). The length of the CDR3 is 16 residues. DNA of the CDR3: TGTGCCAGCAGCCCCCCCCAGGGGGCGGCGAAGGAGACCCAGTACTTC. This codes for CASSPPQGAAKETQYF.

J is TRBJ2-4 and V is TRBV7-6, with TRBD2 identical over 10 bases. Germline assignment: CDR1 SGHVS and CDR2 FNYEAQ. J gave up 9 bases and V 1 base, and 6 bases lay outside the gene matches. This CDR3 spans 15 amino acids. Written as DNA, the CDR3 is TGTGCCAGCAGCTTAGACGCTAGCGGGGGTAGCATTCAGTACTTC. This codes for CASSLDASGGSIQYF.

The J gene is TRBJ2-7, the V gene TRBV6-1; 7 nucleotides align to TRBD1. Germline CDR1 is MNHNS and CDR2 is SASEGT. The CDR3 runs 13 residues. V shed 5 bases, J shed 3 bases, and the junction held 4 bases outside the gene matches. The CDR3: CASSIAGGYEQYF. The CDR3 nucleotides read TGTGCCAGCAGTATCGCAGGGGGCTACGAGCAGTACTTC.

The chain is built from TRBV7-2 and TRBJ1-4; the D is unclear. The CDR3 is 14 residues long. CDR1 SGHTA and CDR2 FQGNSA come from the germline V gene. V was clipped by 3 bases and J by 4 bases, with 9 bases between them. This chain's CDR3 is CASSFAGINEKLFF. The DNA for the CDR3 is TGTGCCAGCAGCTTCGCCGGGATTAATGAAAAACTGTTTTTT.

The rearrangement joins TRBV7-9 to TRBJ2-1; the D gene is possibly TRBD2 (7 bases). The germline V gene has CDR1 SEHNR and CDR2 FQNEAQ (reference sequence). V was shortened by 7 bases and J by 11 bases, with 12 bases between the two germline ends. CDR3 length: 11 residues. The CDR3 region has the DNA TGTGCCAGCACCGAGGGGGGGCAGCAGTTCTTC. It is translated as CASTEGGQQFF.

This clonotype occurred a few times. The rearrangement links TRBV12-3 or TRBV12-4 to TRBJ1-1; D perhaps matches TRBD1 (6 bases). V dropped 2 bases and J dropped 8 bases, with 9 bases sitting between them. CDR3 size: 12 residues. In DNA, the CDR3 is TGTGCCAGCAGTTTACCGGGACAAGAAGCTTTCTTT. Translation: CASSLPGQEAFF.

The chain links TRBV10-2 to TRBJ2-1, with unresolved D. The V end was cut by 2 bases, the J end by 0 bases, with 8 bases between. Germline values: CDR1 WSHSY, CDR2 SAAADI. CDR3 length: 15 amino acids. The CDR3 DNA sequence: TGCGCCAGCAGTGAGGTTGTGAGCTCCTACAATGAGCAGTTCTTC. Translating it yields CASSEVVSSYNEQFF.

The chain links TRBV10-3 to TRBJ1-2; 7 bases map to TRBD1. J lost 8 bases, V lost 2 bases, and 11 bases had no gene match. The CDR3 spans 15 residues. The germline gives CDR1 ENHRY, CDR2 SYGVKD. CDR3 in DNA: TGTGCCATCAGTGAGCCGACAGGGCTACTCCTCGGCTACACCTTC. This encodes CAISEPTGLLLGYTF.